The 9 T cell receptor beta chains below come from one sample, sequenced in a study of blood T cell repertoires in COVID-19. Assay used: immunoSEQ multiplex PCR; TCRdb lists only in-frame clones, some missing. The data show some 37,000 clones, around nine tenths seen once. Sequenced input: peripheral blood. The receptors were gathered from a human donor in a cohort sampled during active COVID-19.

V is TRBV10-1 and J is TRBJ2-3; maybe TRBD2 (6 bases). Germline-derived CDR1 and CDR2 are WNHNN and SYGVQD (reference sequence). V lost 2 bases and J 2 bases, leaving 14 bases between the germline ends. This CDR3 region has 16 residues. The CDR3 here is CASSEQGSGYTDTQYF. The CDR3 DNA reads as TGCGCCAGCAGTGAGCAGGGCAGCGGGTACACAGATACGCAGTATTTT.

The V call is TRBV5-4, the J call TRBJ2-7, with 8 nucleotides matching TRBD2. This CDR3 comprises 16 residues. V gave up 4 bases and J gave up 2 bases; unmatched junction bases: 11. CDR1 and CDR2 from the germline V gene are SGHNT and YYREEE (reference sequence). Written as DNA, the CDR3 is TGTGCCAGCAGCCCGCGGGCTAGCGGGTCTACCTACGAGCAGTACTTC. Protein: CASSPRASGSTYEQYF.

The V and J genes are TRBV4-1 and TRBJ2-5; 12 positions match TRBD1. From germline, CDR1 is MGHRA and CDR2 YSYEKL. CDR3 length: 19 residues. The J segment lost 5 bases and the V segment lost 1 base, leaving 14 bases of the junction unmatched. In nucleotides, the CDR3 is TGCGCCAGCAGCCAAGGAGGCCGTCCCGGGACAGGGGGCCGCGAGACCCAGTACTTC. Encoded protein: CASSQGGRPGTGGRETQYF.

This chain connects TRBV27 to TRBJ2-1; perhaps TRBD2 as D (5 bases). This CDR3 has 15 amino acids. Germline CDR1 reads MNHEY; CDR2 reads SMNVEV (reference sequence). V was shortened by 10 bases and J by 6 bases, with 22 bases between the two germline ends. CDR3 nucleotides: TGTGCCACCTCACCTAGAATCGGGATTGGCAATGAGCAGTTCTTC. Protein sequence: CATSPRIGIGNEQFF.

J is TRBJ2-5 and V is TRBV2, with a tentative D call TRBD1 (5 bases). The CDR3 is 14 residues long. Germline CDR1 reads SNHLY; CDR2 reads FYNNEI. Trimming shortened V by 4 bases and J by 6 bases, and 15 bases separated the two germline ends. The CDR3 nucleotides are TGTGCCAGCAGTGCGGATGGGGCAGCAAAGACCCAGTACTTC. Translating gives CASSADGAAKTQYF.

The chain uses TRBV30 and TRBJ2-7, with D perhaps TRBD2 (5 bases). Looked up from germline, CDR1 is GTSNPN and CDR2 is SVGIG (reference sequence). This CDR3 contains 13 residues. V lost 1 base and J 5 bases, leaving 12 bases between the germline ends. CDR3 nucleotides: TGTGCCTGGAGTGGGACTGTTAGGGACGAGCAGTACTTC. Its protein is CAWSGTVRDEQYF. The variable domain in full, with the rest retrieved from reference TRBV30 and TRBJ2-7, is SQTIHQWPATLVQPVGSPLSLECTVEGTSNPNLYWYRQAAGRGLQLLFYSVGIGQISSEVPQNLSASRPQDRQFILSSKKLLLSDSGFYLCAWSGTVRDEQYFGPGTRLTVT.

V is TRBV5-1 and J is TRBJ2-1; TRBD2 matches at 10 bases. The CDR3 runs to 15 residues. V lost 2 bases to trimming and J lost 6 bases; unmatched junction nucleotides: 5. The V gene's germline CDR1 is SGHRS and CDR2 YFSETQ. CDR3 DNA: TGCGCCAGCAGCTTCCCACTAGCGGGAAGCAATGAGCAGTTCTTC. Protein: CASSFPLAGSNEQFF.

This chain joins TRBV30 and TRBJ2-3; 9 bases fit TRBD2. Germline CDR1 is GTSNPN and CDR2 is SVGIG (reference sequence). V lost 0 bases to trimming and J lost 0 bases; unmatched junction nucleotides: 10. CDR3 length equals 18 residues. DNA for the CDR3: TGTGCCTGGAGTGTTCGGCAGCTAGCGGGACGGAGCACAGATACGCAGTATTTT. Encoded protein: CAWSVRQLAGRSTDTQYF. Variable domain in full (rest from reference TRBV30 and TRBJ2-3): SQTIHQWPATLVQPVGSPLSLECTVEGTSNPNLYWYRQAAGRGLQLLFYSVGIGQISSEVPQNLSASRPQDRQFILSSKKLLLSDSGFYLCAWSVRQLAGRSTDTQYFGPGTRLTVL.

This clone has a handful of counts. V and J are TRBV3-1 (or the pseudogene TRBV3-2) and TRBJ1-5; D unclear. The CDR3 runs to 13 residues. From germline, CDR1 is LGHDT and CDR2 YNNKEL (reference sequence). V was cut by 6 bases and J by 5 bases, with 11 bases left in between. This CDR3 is CASRGEAHQPQHF. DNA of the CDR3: TGTGCCAGCAGGGGAGAGGCTCATCAGCCCCAGCATTTT.